A single sample is the source of the 19 T cell receptor beta chains below, sequenced in a study of blood T cell repertoires in COVID-19. Assay: immunoSEQ multiplex PCR; the TCRdb copy retains only in-frame clones and omits some. Of around 320,000 clones in the sample, almost 85% are singletons; the top ten hold approximately 7.9%. The sample comprised peripheral blood. The receptors shown here come from a human donor in a cohort sampled during active COVID-19.

The chain employs TRBV7-2 and TRBJ2-7; the D gene is possibly TRBD2 (5 bases). Trimming took 1 base from V and 3 from J, leaving 13 bases between them. From germline, CDR1 is SGHTA and CDR2 FQGNSA. The CDR3 length is 15 residues. CDR3 DNA sequence: TGTGCCAGCAGCTTAGTCCGGGGTGTATTCTACGAGCAGTACTTC. It codes for CASSLVRGVFYEQYF.

The CDR3 spells CASSFGTGGEETQYF. The DNA of the CDR3 is TGCGCCAGCAGCTTTGGGACAGGGGGCGAAGAGACCCAGTACTTC. The chain employs TRBV5-1 and TRBJ2-5, with 12 positions matching TRBD1. Per the germline V gene, CDR1 is SGHRS and CDR2 is YFSETQ. J lost 3 bases, V lost 2 bases, and 2 bases had no gene match. The CDR3 extends over 15 amino acids.

The V and J genes are TRBV7-5 and TRBJ1-2; the table's D call of TRBD1 was not tested on the DNA. TRBV7-5 is a listed pseudogene. The CDR3 contains 16 residues. The CDR3 nucleotides read TGTGTCAGAAGCTCCTCGACAGGGTTCCCTTGGGATGGCTACACCTTC. As protein: CVRSSSTGFPWDGYTF.

This sequence joins TRBV7-9 and TRBJ2-7; D might be TRBD1 (6 bases). Per germline, CDR1 SEHNR and CDR2 FQNEAQ (reference sequence). The V end was cut by 4 bases, the J end by 2 bases, with 12 bases between. CDR3 length equals 14 residues. CDR3 sequence reads: CASSSLGQTYEQYF. CDR3 in DNA: TGTGCCAGCAGCTCCCTCGGACAGACCTACGAGCAGTACTTC.

The rearrangement uses TRBV4-1 and TRBJ1-2; TRBD1 is a possible D gene (5 bases). The ends were cut back, 1 base at V and 4 bases at J, with 16 bases in the middle. This CDR3 is 16 amino acids long. Germline V gene lookup returns CDR1 MGHRA and CDR2 YSYEKL. As DNA, the CDR3 is TGCGCCAGCAGCCAAGGGGTCAGGGCGACCGGCTATGGCTACACCTTC. Translated: CASSQGVRATGYGYTF.

The CDR3 loop reads CASSLEGEGPFF. The CDR3 DNA follows: TGTGCCAGCAGCTTGGAGGGAGAGGGACCTTTCTTT. The chain uses TRBV11-3 and TRBJ1-1; D possibly corresponds to TRBD1 (5 bases). The CDR3 has 12 residues. The V end was cut by 3 bases, the J end by 12 bases, with 14 bases between. From germline, CDR1 is SGHNT and CDR2 YENEEA.

The chain combines TRBV7-9 with TRBJ1-4; tentatively, D is TRBD1 (5 bases). Trimming left V 4 bases short and J 0 bases short, with 12 bases between. The germline CDR1 and CDR2 sequences are SEHNR and FQNEAQ (reference sequence). The CDR3 is 16 amino acids. The CDR3 here is CASSSSDSPTNEKLFF. Here the CDR3 DNA reads TGTGCCAGCAGCTCCTCCGACAGTCCAACTAATGAAAAACTGTTTTTT.

This sequence joins TRBV5-5 and TRBJ2-3; 14 bases are a match to TRBD2. This CDR3 region has 15 residues. The V segment lost 4 bases and the J segment 5 bases; nucleotides outside the gene matches: 3. CDR1 SGHKS and CDR2 YYEKEE come from the germline V gene (reference sequence). In nucleotides, the CDR3 is TGTGCCAGCAGCACCGGGACTAGCGGGGGAGATACGCAGTATTTT. Protein product: CASSTGTSGGDTQYF.

This clone has a count of ten or more. The J gene is TRBJ1-1, the V gene TRBV4-2, with D perhaps TRBD1 (5 bases). This CDR3 is 13 amino acids long. V gave up 0 bases and J gave up 12 bases, with 14 bases separating them. The germline V gene encodes CDR1 LGHNA and CDR2 YNFKEQ. CDR3 in DNA: TGTGCCAGCAGCCAAGAGTTAAGCAGGGTGACTTTCTTT. This encodes CASSQELSRVTFF.

The rearrangement joins TRBV6-5 to TRBJ1-6, with a tentative D call TRBD1 (5 bases). V was clipped by 8 bases and J by 7 bases, with 9 bases between them. The CDR3 has 12 residues. The germline V gene has CDR1 MNHEY and CDR2 SVGAGI. The chain's CDR3 is CASGTGNSPLHF. The CDR3 region has the DNA TGTGCCAGCGGAACAGGCAATTCACCCCTCCACTTT.

V gene TRBV6-1 combines with J gene TRBJ2-2; D ambiguous. The CDR3 extends over 12 amino acids. V dropped 3 bases and J dropped 5 bases, with 4 bases sitting between them. Germline lookup yields CDR1 MNHNS and CDR2 SASEGT. The CDR3 region has the DNA TGTGCCAGCAGTGACCTTACCGGGGAGCTGTTTTTT. Translating it yields CASSDLTGELFF.

The genes are TRBV5-1 and TRBJ2-7; 7 bases match TRBD2. Unmatched junction bases numbered 3, after V lost 1 base and J lost 2 bases. The CDR3 consists of 14 residues. The V gene's germline CDR1 is SGHRS and CDR2 YFSETQ. CDR3 nucleotides: TGCGCCAGCAGCTTGATGGCGGGAGCCTACGAGCAGTACTTC. Translating it yields CASSLMAGAYEQYF.

The V call is TRBV7-9, the J call TRBJ2-1, with 7 bases aligning to TRBD2. The CDR3 length is 13 residues. V trimming: 5 bases; J trimming: 6 bases; junction bases outside the gene matches: 4. Germline V lookup: CDR1 SEHNR, CDR2 FQNEAQ (reference sequence). The CDR3 spells CASSHPGGNEQFF. The CDR3 DNA is TGTGCCAGCAGCCACCCGGGGGGCAATGAGCAGTTCTTC.

The genes are TRBV5-1 and TRBJ1-2; 9 bases line up with TRBD1. Losses at the gene ends were 1 base for V and 3 bases for J; bases not matched to a gene: 10. Germline values: CDR1 SGHRS, CDR2 YFSETQ. The CDR3 is 17 residues long. In nucleotides, the CDR3 is TGCGCCAGCAGCTTGATCACAGGGGGCGTAAAATACTATGGCTACACCTTC. Translated, it gives CASSLITGGVKYYGYTF.

The chain uses TRBV3-1 (or the pseudogene TRBV3-2) and TRBJ1-1, with TRBD1 as a possible D gene (5 bases). Germline CDR1 reads LGHDT; CDR2 reads YNNKEL (reference sequence). The CDR3 runs 14 residues. The ends were cut back, 1 base at V and 3 bases at J, with 9 bases in the middle. The CDR3 sequence: CASSQVIQDTEAFF. In nucleotides, the CDR3 is TGTGCCAGCAGCCAAGTAATACAGGACACTGAAGCTTTCTTT.

The genes are TRBV5-1 and TRBJ2-2; 7 nucleotides line up with TRBD1. The germline gives CDR1 SGHRS, CDR2 YFSETQ. The ends lost 3 bases at V and 1 base at J; junction bases unmatched: 0. This CDR3 contains 14 residues. The CDR3 sequence: CASSWDRNTGELFF. The CDR3, as DNA: TGCGCCAGCAGCTGGGACAGGAACACCGGGGAGCTGTTTTTT.

The rearrangement uses TRBV28 and TRBJ1-3; D perhaps matches TRBD1 (6 bases). Deletions cut 2 bases from V and 5 bases from J, with 13 bases between. This CDR3 spans 15 amino acids. Per the germline V gene, CDR1 is MDHEN and CDR2 is SYDVKM. The CDR3 sequence is CASSLQWTARNTIYF. The CDR3 nucleotides read TGTGCCAGCAGTTTACAATGGACAGCAAGAAACACCATATATTTT.

CDR3 bases: TGTGCCAGCAGCCAACTAGATAAGGACACCATATATTTT. Its translation: CASSQLDKDTIYF. The genes are TRBV14 and TRBJ1-3; the D is unclear. Between the trimmed V and J ends, which lost 2 bases and 8 bases, there was a span of 10 bases. The CDR3 extends over 13 amino acids. Per germline, CDR1 SGHDN and CDR2 FVKESK. The full variable domain, with the rest looked up from reference TRBV14 and TRBJ1-3, is EAGVTQFPSHSVIEKGQTVTLRCDPISGHDNLYWYRRVMGKEIKFLLHFVKESKQDESGMPNNRFLAERTGGTYSTLKVQPAELEDSGVYFCASSQLDKDTIYFGEGSWLTVV.

The gene calls are TRBV11-2 and TRBJ2-4; D possibly corresponds to TRBD2 (6 bases). Trimming shortened V by 0 bases and J by 0 bases, and 9 bases separated the two germline ends. CDR3 length: 16 residues. The germline CDR1 and CDR2 sequences are SGHAT and FQNNGV. The CDR3 DNA reads TGTGCCAGCAGCTTAGATCCGGGGGTAGCCAAAAACATTCAGTACTTC. It codes for CASSLDPGVAKNIQYF.